Shown below are 2 T cell receptor beta chains from a single sample sequenced in a study of blood T cell repertoires in COVID-19. Some clones are missing from TCRdb's copy, which holds only in-frame ones; the method was immunoSEQ multiplex PCR. The sample includes hundreds of thousands of clones, about 83% seen only once; the top ten take roughly 1.2%. Sequencing input: peripheral blood. The receptors shown here come from a woman between 25 and 40 years old with COVID-19, enrolled during active disease.

V is TRBV7-9 and J is TRBJ2-1; 9 nucleotides agree with TRBD1. Germline loops: CDR1 SEHNR, CDR2 FQNEAQ (reference sequence). The ends lost 7 bases at V and 9 bases at J; junction bases unmatched: 10. The length of the CDR3 is 14 residues. CDR3 sequence reads: CASKRTGESGEQFF. In DNA form, the CDR3 reads TGTGCCAGCAAACGGACAGGGGAATCGGGTGAGCAGTTCTTC.

The V gene is TRBV7-2, the J gene TRBJ2-3; 7 bases map to TRBD1. The CDR3 has 16 amino acids. Germline V CDR1 and CDR2: SGHTA, FQGNSA. V gave up 5 bases and J gave up 2 bases; unmatched junction bases: 10. The CDR3 sequence is CASSPEAGTATDTQYF. The DNA for the CDR3 is TGTGCCAGCAGCCCTGAAGCCGGGACAGCCACAGATACGCAGTATTTT.